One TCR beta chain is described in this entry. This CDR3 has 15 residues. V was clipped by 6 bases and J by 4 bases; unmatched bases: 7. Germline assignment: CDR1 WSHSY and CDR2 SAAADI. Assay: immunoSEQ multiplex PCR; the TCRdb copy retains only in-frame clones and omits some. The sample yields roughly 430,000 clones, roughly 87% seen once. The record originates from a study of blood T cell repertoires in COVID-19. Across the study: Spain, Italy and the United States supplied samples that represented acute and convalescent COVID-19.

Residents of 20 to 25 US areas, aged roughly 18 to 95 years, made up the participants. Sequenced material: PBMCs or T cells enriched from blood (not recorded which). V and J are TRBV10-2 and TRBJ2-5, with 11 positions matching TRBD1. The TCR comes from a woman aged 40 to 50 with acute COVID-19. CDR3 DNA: TGCGCCAGCAGAGGATGGACAGGGGGCGCAGAGACCCAGTACTTC. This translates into CASRGWTGGAETQYF.